The rows below give T cell receptor beta chains drawn from one sample of a study of response to subunit inactivated influenza vaccine. TCRdb re-called the RT-PCR reads with MiXCR, one entry per CDR3 protein. Of just over 300,000 distinct CDR3 sequences in the sample, 21% were seen once. The material sequenced was PBMCs from blood, taken around 22 months after vaccination. The receptors were gathered from a man aged 50 to 69 who received an inactivated influenza vaccine. The CDR3 runs from the conserved cysteine through the conserved F or W. Each record gives: J gene, clone size, D gene, V gene, CDR3 protein, CDR3 DNA. A D gene is named only where the DNA matches it firmly. Not all rows give a size; the values are once, few, many and, for expanded clones, a class.

j_call: TRBJ1-2
clone_size: NA
d_call: NA
v_call: TRBV5-1
cdr3_aa: CASSLAERGLGYTF
cdr3_nt: TGCGCCAGCAGCTTGGCCGAAAGGGGCCTAGGCTACACCTTC

j_call: TRBJ1-6
clone_size: few
d_call: TRBD1
v_call: TRBV20-1
cdr3_aa: CSGRDSVNSPLHF
cdr3_nt: TGCAGCGGGCGGGACAGTGTAAATTCACCCCTCCACTTT

j_call: TRBJ1-4
clone_size: NA
d_call: NA
v_call: TRBV7-8
cdr3_aa: CASSLGAGGVKEKLFF
cdr3_nt: TGTGCCAGCAGCTTAGGGGCGGGGGGGGTAAAGGAAAAACTGTTTTTT

j_call: TRBJ1-1
clone_size: few
d_call: TRBD1
v_call: TRBV7-2
cdr3_aa: CASRPQGVGTEAFF
cdr3_nt: TGTGCCAGCCGTCCCCAGGGGGTCGGCACTGAAGCTTTCTTT

j_call: TRBJ2-1
clone_size: NA
d_call: TRBD2
v_call: TRBV5-4
cdr3_aa: CASSSGGGVYNEQFF
cdr3_nt: TGTGCCAGCAGCTCTGGTGGGGGGGTCTACAATGAGCAGTTCTTC

j_call: TRBJ2-5
clone_size: NA
d_call: NA
v_call: TRBV5-1
cdr3_aa: CASSLAGASQETQYF
cdr3_nt: TGCGCCAGCAGCCTCGCGGGGGCCTCGCAAGAGACCCAGTACTTC

j_call: TRBJ1-2
clone_size: few
d_call: NA
v_call: TRBV29-1
cdr3_aa: CSVGEPYGYTF
cdr3_nt: TGCAGCGTAGGGGAGCCCTATGGCTACACCTTC

j_call: TRBJ2-1
clone_size: NA
d_call: TRBD2
v_call: TRBV10-3
cdr3_aa: CAISETSGSVNEQFF
cdr3_nt: TGTGCCATCAGTGAGACTAGCGGGAGTGTAAATGAGCAGTTCTTC

j_call: TRBJ2-4
clone_size: few
d_call: NA
v_call: TRBV2
cdr3_aa: CASSGSQDIQYF
cdr3_nt: TGTGCCAGCAGTGGTTCCCAAGACATTCAGTACTTC

j_call: TRBJ1-4
clone_size: few
d_call: NA
v_call: TRBV6-5
cdr3_aa: CASSYGVKGGNEKLFF
cdr3_nt: TGTGCCAGCAGTTATGGGGTTAAGGGTGGTAATGAAAAACTGTTTTTT

j_call: TRBJ1-6
clone_size: NA
d_call: NA
v_call: TRBV4-2
cdr3_aa: CASSRRGSATSYNSPLHF
cdr3_nt: TGTGCCAGCAGCCGGCGGGGGAGCGCGACCTCCTATAATTCACCCCTCCACTTT

j_call: TRBJ1-4
clone_size: NA
d_call: NA
v_call: TRBV4-3
cdr3_aa: CASSQDHATLENEKLFF
cdr3_nt: TGCGCCAGCAGCCAAGATCATGCGACGCTCGAGAATGAAAAACTGTTTTTT

j_call: TRBJ2-5
clone_size: NA
d_call: NA
v_call: TRBV5-4
cdr3_aa: CASSLGQSQETQYF
cdr3_nt: TGTGCCAGCAGCTTGGGCCAGAGCCAAGAGACCCAGTACTTC

j_call: TRBJ1-5
clone_size: NA
d_call: NA
v_call: TRBV3-1
cdr3_aa: CASSQDVGQPQHF
cdr3_nt: TGTGCCAGCAGCCAAGATGTGGGACAGCCCCAGCATTTT

j_call: TRBJ2-7
clone_size: NA
d_call: NA
v_call: TRBV20-1
cdr3_aa: CSARDFFQGIGMGEQYF
cdr3_nt: TGCAGTGCTAGAGATTTTTTTCAGGGTATTGGTATGGGCGAGCAGTACTTC

j_call: TRBJ2-1
clone_size: NA
d_call: NA
v_call: TRBV18
cdr3_aa: CASSPLDLEQFF
cdr3_nt: TGTGCCAGCTCACCCTTGGACTTGGAGCAGTTCTTC

j_call: TRBJ2-5
clone_size: NA
d_call: NA
v_call: TRBV29-1
cdr3_aa: CSGGTVQETQYF
cdr3_nt: TGCAGCGGCGGGACTGTACAAGAGACCCAGTACTTC

j_call: TRBJ2-7
clone_size: many
d_call: TRBD1
v_call: TRBV6-2/TRBV6-3
cdr3_aa: CASSLGQGRYEQYF
cdr3_nt: TGTGCCAGCAGCCTGGGACAGGGGCGCTACGAGCAGTACTTC